These 24 T cell receptor beta chains share one sample of origin, sequenced in a study of blood T cell repertoires in COVID-19 (dated by TCRdb to the early 2020s). The library came from the immunoSEQ multiplex PCR assay. Drawn from immuneACCESS, this table holds only the in-frame rearrangements with V and J called that TCRdb kept. Clones are partly lost; checked studies trace under half to an unresolved V gene and leave the rest unexplained. The sample records some 70,000 clones, 60% to 80% of which are singletons. 6.3% of the sample lies in the top ten. The sample was peripheral blood. These receptors all stem from a woman aged 55-70 years with acute or convalescent COVID-19.

This chain links TRBV9 with TRBJ2-7; TRBD1 matches 9 bases. J gave up 6 bases and V 2 bases, and 9 bases lay outside the gene matches. From germline, CDR1 is SGDLS and CDR2 YYNGEE. The CDR3 spans 15 residues. The CDR3 DNA sequence: TGTGCCAGCAGCGTGAAGCCGGGACAGGGTGTCGAGCAGTACTTC. The encoded protein is CASSVKPGQGVEQYF.

The chain uses TRBV3-1 (or the pseudogene TRBV3-2) and TRBJ2-2, with 13 bases aligning to TRBD2. Germline V gives CDR1 LGHDT, CDR2 YNNKEL (reference sequence). The CDR3 has 15 amino acids. V trimming: 6 bases; J trimming: 7 bases; junction bases outside the gene matches: 5. The CDR3 bases are TGTGCCAGCAGGTCCGGACTAGCGGGGGTCGGGGAGCTGTTTTTT. It translates to CASRSGLAGVGELFF.

This chain uses TRBV11-3 with TRBJ2-1; D perhaps matches TRBD1 (6 bases). Trimming removed 5 bases from V and 4 bases from J, with 12 bases in between. The CDR3 has 14 amino acids. Germline V lookup: CDR1 SGHNT, CDR2 YENEEA. The CDR3 is CASSRQGLYNEQFF. The CDR3 nucleotides are TGTGCCAGCAGCCGTCAGGGGCTTTACAATGAGCAGTTCTTC.

In its sample, this clone ranks as medium-sized. The V call is TRBV7-9, the J call TRBJ1-5; tentative D call: TRBD1 (6 bases). Germline V gene data show CDR1 as SEHNR and CDR2 as FQNEAQ (reference sequence). V was cut by 4 bases and J by 4 bases, with 14 bases left in between. CDR3 length: 15 residues. CDR3 nucleotides: TGTGCCAGCAGCTCCGAAGGACAGACGAATCAGCCCCAGCATTTT. Translating it yields CASSSEGQTNQPQHF.

This clone was picked up one time. The CDR3 bases are TGTGCCAGCAGTTCTAGCGGGGGCATTACCGGGGAGCTGTTTTTT. It translates to CASSSSGGITGELFF. The rearrangement links TRBV11-2 to TRBJ2-2, with 10 bases aligning to TRBD2. The germline CDR1 and CDR2 sequences are SGHAT and FQNNGV. This CDR3 spans 15 amino acids. The J segment lost 5 bases and the V segment lost 6 bases, leaving 6 bases of the junction unmatched.

This clone appeared a single time. The V call is TRBV5-1, the J call TRBJ1-1, with 8 bases identical to TRBD1. V gave up 0 bases and J gave up 0 bases; unmatched junction bases: 10. Germline CDR1 and CDR2: SGHRS and YFSETQ. The CDR3 extends over 18 amino acids. The CDR3 loop reads CASSLVGAGGGMNTEAFF. For the CDR3, the DNA is TGCGCCAGCAGCTTGGTAGGGGCAGGGGGCGGGATGAACACTGAAGCTTTCTTT.

This chain connects TRBV27 to TRBJ2-1; 7 bases are shared with TRBD2. CDR3 length equals 14 residues. Germline assignment: CDR1 MNHEY and CDR2 SMNVEV (reference sequence). The trim removed 8 bases at V and 7 bases at J, leaving 11 bases unmatched. DNA of the CDR3: TGTGCCAGCTGGGTTGGGGGGGGTGGGAATGAGCAGTTCTTC. Protein: CASWVGGGGNEQFF.

This chain links TRBV9 with TRBJ1-5; perhaps TRBD1 as D (5 bases). This CDR3 has 15 residues. Germline V gene data show CDR1 as SGDLS and CDR2 as YYNGEE. V was shortened by 0 bases and J by 5 bases, with 12 bases between the two germline ends. The CDR3 sequence is CASSVDGQGDQPQHF. CDR3 in DNA: TGTGCCAGCAGCGTAGATGGCCAGGGCGATCAGCCCCAGCATTTT.

The V call is TRBV10-2, the J call TRBJ2-2, with D possibly matching TRBD2 (6 bases). Trimming stripped 6 bases from V and 1 base from J, with 9 bases between. CDR1 is WSHSY, CDR2 SAAADI, per germline. The CDR3 consists of 14 residues. The CDR3: CASREGLNTGELFF. The DNA for the CDR3 is TGCGCCAGCAGGGAGGGGCTGAACACCGGGGAGCTGTTTTTT.

This CDR3 is CASSHDFTDTQYF. CDR3 coding DNA: TGTGCCAGCAGCCACGACTTCACAGATACGCAGTATTTT. V and J are TRBV3-1 (or the pseudogene TRBV3-2) and TRBJ2-3, with D hard to call. The germline gives CDR1 LGHDT, CDR2 YNNKEL (reference sequence). Trimming took 3 bases from V and 2 from J, leaving 6 bases between them. The CDR3 is 13 amino acids.

V is TRBV19 and J is TRBJ1-3; no definite D call. The V end lost 3 bases, the J end lost 0 bases, and 9 bases lay between the germline ends. The CDR3 extends over 15 amino acids. The germline V gene has CDR1 LNHDA and CDR2 SQIVND (reference sequence). The CDR3 DNA follows: TGTGCCAGTAGTATTAGCCCGAGCTCTGGAAACACCATATATTTT. As protein: CASSISPSSGNTIYF.

This chain joins TRBV12-5 and TRBJ2-3, with a weak D call TRBD2 (6 bases). In germline, CDR1 is LGHNT, CDR2 FRNRAP. This CDR3 spans 12 amino acids. V shed 6 bases and J shed 6 bases, with 10 bases lying between them. The CDR3 bases are TGTGCTAGTGGCTCCGGAGGGGATACGCAGTATTTT. This encodes CASGSGGDTQYF.

J is TRBJ1-2 and V is TRBV7-2; D is unresolved. Germline V gene sequence: CDR1 SGHTA, CDR2 FQGNSA. Trimming shortened V by 1 base and J by 4 bases, and 7 bases separated the two germline ends. This CDR3 is 13 amino acids long. The CDR3 nucleotides read TGTGCCAGCAGCTTAGGACTTGCCTATGGCTACACCTTC. Its protein product is CASSLGLAYGYTF.

The J gene is TRBJ2-3, the V gene TRBV19, with a weak D call TRBD1 (5 bases). The V gene's germline CDR1 is LNHDA and CDR2 SQIVND (reference sequence). Deletions cut 2 bases from V and 2 bases from J, with 11 bases between. The length of the CDR3 is 15 residues. CDR3 loop: CASSIQGRATDTQYF. The CDR3 nucleotides are TGTGCCAGTAGTATACAGGGCAGGGCCACAGATACGCAGTATTTT.

This chain joins TRBV7-6 and TRBJ1-1; the match to TRBD1 covers 7 bases. Germline V CDR1 and CDR2: SGHVS, FNYEAQ. Trimming took 3 bases from V and 4 from J; bases not matched to a gene: 2. The CDR3 contains 13 residues. The CDR3 sequence: CASSFRTGTEAFF. CDR3 nucleotide sequence: TGTGCCAGCAGCTTTAGGACAGGCACTGAAGCTTTCTTT.

The chain has TRBV12-5 and TRBJ1-1, with D uncertain. With 1 base removed from V and 0 bases from J, the gap between germline ends came to 9 bases. Germline lookup yields CDR1 LGHNT and CDR2 FRNRAP. The CDR3 extends over 15 amino acids. CDR3 DNA: TGTGCTAGTGGTTTGGATGGCTTTATGAACACTGAAGCTTTCTTT. It specifies CASGLDGFMNTEAFF.

The chain is built from TRBV11-1 and TRBJ1-2; 7 positions agree with TRBD1. V lost 4 bases to trimming and J lost 4 bases; unmatched junction nucleotides: 6. Germline V gene lookup returns CDR1 SGHAT and CDR2 FQDESV (reference sequence). This CDR3 is built from 14 residues. CDR3 loop: CASSSTGTAYGYTF. As DNA, the CDR3 is TGTGCCAGCAGCTCCACCGGGACAGCCTATGGCTACACCTTC. The full variable domain, with the rest looked up from reference TRBV11-1 and TRBJ1-2, is EAEVAQSPRYKITEKSQAVAFWCDPISGHATLYWYRQILGQGPELLVQFQDESVVDDSQLPKDRFSAERLKGVDSTLKIQPAELGDSAMYLCASSSTGTAYGYTFGSGTRLTVV.

CDR3 loop: CASSLHAGAEGNEQFF. In DNA form, the CDR3 reads TGTGCCAGCTCCCTCCACGCGGGGGCGGAGGGGAATGAGCAGTTCTTC. V and J are TRBV18 and TRBJ2-1, with a weak D call TRBD2 (7 bases). The CDR3 length is 16 residues. CDR1 KGHSH and CDR2 LQKENI come from the germline V gene. V was shortened by 6 bases and J by 7 bases, with 22 bases between the two germline ends.

V and J are TRBV7-2 and TRBJ1-5; D not certain. CDR3 size: 15 residues. The germline CDR1 and CDR2 sequences are SGHTA and FQGNSA. Trimming removed 4 bases at V and 6 bases at J, with 16 bases between. The CDR3: CASSSGIGVGQPQHF. The CDR3 DNA sequence: TGTGCCAGCAGCTCCGGGATAGGAGTGGGTCAGCCCCAGCATTTT. Complete variable domain (other parts from reference TRBV7-2 and TRBJ1-5): GAGVSQSPSNKVTEKGKDVELRCDPISGHTALYWYRQSLGQGLEFLIYFQGNSAPDKSGLPSDRFSAERTGGSVSTLTIQRTQQEDSAVYLCASSSGIGVGQPQHFGDGTRLSIL.

The chain recombines TRBV5-1 with TRBJ1-1, with 10 positions matching TRBD1. CDR1 is SGHRS and CDR2 is YFSETQ in the germline V gene. V was clipped by 4 bases and J by 4 bases; unmatched bases: 7. The CDR3 is 15 amino acids. CDR3 protein: CASSDGQGVFTEAFF. The CDR3 nucleotides are TGCGCCAGCAGCGACGGACAGGGGGTGTTCACTGAAGCTTTCTTT. Full variable domain (outside the CDR3, taken from reference TRBV5-1 and TRBJ1-1): KAGVTQTPRYLIKTRGQQVTLSCSPISGHRSVSWYQQTPGQGLQFLFEYFSETQRNKGNFPGRFSGRQFSNSRSEMNVSTLELGDSALYLCASSDGQGVFTEAFFGQGTRLTVV.

The V call is TRBV5-1, the J call TRBJ1-3, with TRBD1 matching 7 bases. The CDR3 sequence is 17 residues long. The trim removed 1 base at V and 0 bases at J, leaving 7 bases unmatched. Germline V gives CDR1 SGHRS, CDR2 YFSETQ. The CDR3 DNA is TGCGCCAGCAGCTTGAGGGGACAGAGTACCTCTGGAAACACCATATATTTT. Its translation: CASSLRGQSTSGNTIYF.

The J gene is TRBJ1-1, the V gene TRBV28, with 12 bases identical to TRBD1. The length of the CDR3 is 14 residues. V gave up 6 bases and J gave up 3 bases; unmatched junction bases: 2. Germline loops: CDR1 MDHEN, CDR2 SYDVKM. Here the CDR3 DNA reads TGTGCCAGCAGGGGGACAGGGGGCTACACTGAAGCTTTCTTT. It is translated as CASRGTGGYTEAFF.

This chain links TRBV27 with TRBJ2-7, with D possibly TRBD1 on 6 matching bases. The V gene's germline CDR1 is MNHEY and CDR2 SMNVEV (reference sequence). This CDR3 is 14 amino acids long. Between the trimmed V and J ends, which lost 6 bases and 5 bases, there was a span of 17 bases. The CDR3 loop is CASRFTGTIDEQYF. The DNA of the CDR3 is TGTGCCAGCAGGTTTACAGGGACAATCGACGAGCAGTACTTC.

This clone is a singleton in its sample. The chain links TRBV7-9 to TRBJ2-7; D is unresolved. The CDR3 totals 15 residues. Per the germline V gene, CDR1 is SEHNR and CDR2 is FQNEAQ (reference sequence). V lost 5 bases, J lost 2 bases, and 16 bases lay in between. The CDR3 sequence: CASSPDASKTYEQYF. The CDR3 nucleotides are TGTGCCAGCAGCCCAGACGCTAGTAAGACCTACGAGCAGTACTTC.